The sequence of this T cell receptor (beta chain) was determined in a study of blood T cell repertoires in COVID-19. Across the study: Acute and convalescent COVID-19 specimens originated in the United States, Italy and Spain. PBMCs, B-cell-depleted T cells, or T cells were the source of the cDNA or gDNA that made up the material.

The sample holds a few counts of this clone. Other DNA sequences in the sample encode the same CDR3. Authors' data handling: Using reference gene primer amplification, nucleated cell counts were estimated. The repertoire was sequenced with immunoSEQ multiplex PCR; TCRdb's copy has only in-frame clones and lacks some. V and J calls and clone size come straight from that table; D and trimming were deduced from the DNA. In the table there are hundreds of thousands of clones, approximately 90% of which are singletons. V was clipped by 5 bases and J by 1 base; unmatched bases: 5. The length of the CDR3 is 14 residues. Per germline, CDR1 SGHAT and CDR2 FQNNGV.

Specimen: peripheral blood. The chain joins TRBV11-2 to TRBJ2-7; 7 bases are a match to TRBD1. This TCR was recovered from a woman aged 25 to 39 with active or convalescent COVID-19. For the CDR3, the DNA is TGTGCCAGCAGCCCCCCGGGACAGTCCTACGAGCAGTACTTC. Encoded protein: CASSPPGQSYEQYF.